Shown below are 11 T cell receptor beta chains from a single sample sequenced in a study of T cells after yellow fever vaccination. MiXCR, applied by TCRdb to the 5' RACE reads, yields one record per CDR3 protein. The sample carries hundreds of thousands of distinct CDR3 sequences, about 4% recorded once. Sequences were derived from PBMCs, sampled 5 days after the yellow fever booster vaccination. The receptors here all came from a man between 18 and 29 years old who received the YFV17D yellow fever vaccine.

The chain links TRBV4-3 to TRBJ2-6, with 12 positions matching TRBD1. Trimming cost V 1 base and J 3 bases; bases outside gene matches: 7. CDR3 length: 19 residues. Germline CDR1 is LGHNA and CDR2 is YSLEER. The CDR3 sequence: CASSQGAGQGAGGANVLTF. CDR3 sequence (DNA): TGCGCCAGCAGCCAAGGGGCGGGACAGGGGGCAGGTGGGGCCAACGTCCTGACTTTC.

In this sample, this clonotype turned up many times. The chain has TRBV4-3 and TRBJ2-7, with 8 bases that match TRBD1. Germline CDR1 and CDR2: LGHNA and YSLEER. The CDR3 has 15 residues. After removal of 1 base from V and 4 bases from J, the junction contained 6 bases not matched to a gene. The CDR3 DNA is TGCGCCAGCAGCCAAGGGTTGGACAGGGAATACGAGCAGTACTTC. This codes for CASSQGLDREYEQYF.

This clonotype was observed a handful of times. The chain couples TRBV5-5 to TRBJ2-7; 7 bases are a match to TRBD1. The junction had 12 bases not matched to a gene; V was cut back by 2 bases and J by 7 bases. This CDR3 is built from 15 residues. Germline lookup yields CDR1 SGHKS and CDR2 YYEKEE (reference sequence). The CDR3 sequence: CASSLGPTGSWEQYV. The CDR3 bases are TGTGCCAGCAGCTTAGGCCCGACAGGGTCATGGGAGCAGTACGTC.

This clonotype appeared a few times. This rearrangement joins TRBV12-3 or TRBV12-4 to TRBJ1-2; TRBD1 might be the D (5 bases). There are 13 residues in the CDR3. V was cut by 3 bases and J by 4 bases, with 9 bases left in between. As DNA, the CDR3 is TGTGCCAGCAGTTTTGCGGGGACCTATGGCTACACCTTC. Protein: CASSFAGTYGYTF.

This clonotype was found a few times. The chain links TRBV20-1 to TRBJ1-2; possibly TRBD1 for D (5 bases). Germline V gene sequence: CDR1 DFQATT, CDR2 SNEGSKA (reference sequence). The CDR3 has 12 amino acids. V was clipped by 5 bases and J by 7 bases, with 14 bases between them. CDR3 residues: CSAPLDSPGYTF. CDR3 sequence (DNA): TGCAGTGCTCCTCTTGACAGCCCTGGCTACACCTTC.

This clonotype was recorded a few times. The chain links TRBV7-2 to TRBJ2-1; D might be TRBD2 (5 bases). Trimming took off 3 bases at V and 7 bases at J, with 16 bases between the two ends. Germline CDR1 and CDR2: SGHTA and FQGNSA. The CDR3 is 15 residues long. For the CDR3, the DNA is TGTGCCAGCAGCTTGAGGGCCCTTGGTTGGAATGAGCAGTTCTTC. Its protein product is CASSLRALGWNEQFF.

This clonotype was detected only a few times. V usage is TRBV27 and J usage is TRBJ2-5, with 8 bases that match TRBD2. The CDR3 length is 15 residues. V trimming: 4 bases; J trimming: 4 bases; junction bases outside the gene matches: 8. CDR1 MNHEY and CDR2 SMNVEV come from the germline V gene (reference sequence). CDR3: CASSSGTSQRETQYF. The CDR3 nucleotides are TGTGCCAGCAGTTCCGGGACTAGTCAGAGAGAGACCCAGTACTTC.

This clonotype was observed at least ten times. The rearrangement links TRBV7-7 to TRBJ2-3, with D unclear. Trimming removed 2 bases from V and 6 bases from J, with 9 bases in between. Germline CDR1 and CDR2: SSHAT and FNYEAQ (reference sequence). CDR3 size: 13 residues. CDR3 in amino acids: CASSLSLGDTQYF. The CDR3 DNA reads TGTGCCAGCAGCTTATCCCTGGGGGATACGCAGTATTTT.

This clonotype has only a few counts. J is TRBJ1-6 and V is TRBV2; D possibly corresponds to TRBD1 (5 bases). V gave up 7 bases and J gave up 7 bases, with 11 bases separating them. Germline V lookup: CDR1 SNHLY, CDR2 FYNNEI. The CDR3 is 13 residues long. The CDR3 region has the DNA TGTGCCAGCAATCCAGGGCTCAATTCACCCCTCCACTTT. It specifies CASNPGLNSPLHF.

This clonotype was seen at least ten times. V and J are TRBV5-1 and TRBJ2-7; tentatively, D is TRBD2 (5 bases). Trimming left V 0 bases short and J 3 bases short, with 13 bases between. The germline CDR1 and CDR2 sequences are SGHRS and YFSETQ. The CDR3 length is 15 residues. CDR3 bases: TGCGCCAGCAGCTTGGAGCCGGAGGTATTCTACGAGCAGTACTTC. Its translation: CASSLEPEVFYEQYF.

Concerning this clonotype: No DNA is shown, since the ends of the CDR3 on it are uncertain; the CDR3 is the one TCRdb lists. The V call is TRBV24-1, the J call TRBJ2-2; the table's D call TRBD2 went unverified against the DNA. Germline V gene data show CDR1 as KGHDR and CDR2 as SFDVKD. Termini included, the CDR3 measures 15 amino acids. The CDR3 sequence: CATSDYSRRAGELFF.